The rows below give T cell receptor beta chains drawn from one sample of a study of early T cells in non-severe SARS-CoV-2 infection. TCRdb re-derived calls from the 5' RACE reads in MiXCR, one entry per CDR3 protein. The sample contains tens of thousands of distinct CDR3 sequences, about 10% of which appear only once. Sequencing was done on a sample of whole blood. These TCRs come from an adult who was a healthcare worker with PCR-confirmed SARS-CoV-2 infection or an uninfected control (not recorded which). Each CDR3 is given with its conserved first and last residue. The D gene is left open where the match is weak. Size values are once, few and many counts, or a class for expanded clones, and some rows have none.

V,D,size,J,DNA,CDR3
TRBV14,-,many,TRBJ2-4,TGTGCCAGCAGCCAAGATCATGGCGGTATGAACATTCAGTACTTC,CASSQDHGGMNIQYF
TRBV6-5,-,many,TRBJ1-2,TGTGCCAGCAGTAGAAACCTAGCTAACTATGGCTACACCTTC,CASSRNLANYGYTF
TRBV7-3,-,medium-sized,TRBJ1-2,TGTGCCAGCAGTTTGGACTTCTACTATGGCTACACCTTC,CASSLDFYYGYTF
TRBV6-4,TRBD2,many,TRBJ2-1,TGTGCCAGCAGTGACTCTGGGACTAGCAATGAGCAGTTCTTC,CASSDSGTSNEQFF
TRBV29-1,-,few,TRBJ2-7,TGCAGCGTTGAAGGGCAGGCTGCCTACGAGCAGTACTTC,CSVEGQAAYEQYF
TRBV4-1,-,many,TRBJ1-1,TGCGCCAGCAGCCAAGAAGGCGGGTACACTGAAGCTTTCTTT,CASSQEGGYTEAFF
TRBV5-6,-,many,TRBJ2-7,TGTGCCAGCAGCTTGGACATCTCCTACGAGCAGTACTTC,CASSLDISYEQYF
TRBV5-4,TRBD2,few,TRBJ2-4,TGTGCCAGCAGCTTGGGGCTAGCGGGGTCAGGCCTAGCCAAAAACATTCAGTACTTC,CASSLGLAGSGLAKNIQYF
TRBV29-1,TRBD2,few,TRBJ2-1,TGCAGCGCCGATCCCGGGACTAGCGGGAGGGCCTTTAACAATGAGCAGTTCTTC,CSADPGTSGRAFNNEQFF
TRBV7-2,-,many,TRBJ1-5,TGTGCCAGCAGCTTAACCCGGCTGGGCAATCAGCCCCAGCATTTT,CASSLTRLGNQPQHF
TRBV10-3,-,-,TRBJ2-5,TGTGCCATCAGTGGCGGACAGCAAGAGACCCAGTACTTC,CAISGGQQETQYF
TRBV29-1,-,-,TRBJ1-1,TGCAGCCAGACAGGCCTGGACACTGAAGCTTTCTTT,CSQTGLDTEAFF
TRBV9,TRBD2,many,TRBJ2-2,TGTGCCAGCAGCGTAGCCCCAGCGGGAGTTCGCACCGGGGAGCTGTTTTTT,CASSVAPAGVRTGELFF
TRBV11-2,-,few,TRBJ2-1,TGTGCCAGCAGCTTTATGGACAATGAGCAGTTCTTC,CASSFMDNEQFF
TRBV29-1,-,-,TRBJ2-2,TGCAGCGCGATTTATGACGGGGAGCTGTTTTTT,CSAIYDGELFF
TRBV6-8,TRBD2,-,TRBJ2-1,TGTGCCAGCAGTTACCGACTAGCGGGATCACACAATGAGCAGTTCTTC,CASSYRLAGSHNEQFF
TRBV5-1,-,many,TRBJ2-2,TGCGCCAGCAGCTTTCGCAAGGGGTCGAACACCGGGGAGCTGTTTTTT,CASSFRKGSNTGELFF
TRBV29-1,-,-,TRBJ1-1,TGCAGCGTGGCCGGTCCTCCAAACACTGAAGCTTTCTTT,CSVAGPPNTEAFF
TRBV27,-,many,TRBJ2-1,TGTGCCAGCAGTTTATCCCATGAGCAGTTCTTC,CASSLSHEQFF
TRBV7-3,-,many,TRBJ2-5,TGTGCCAGCAGCTTAACGGGTCAGGGGGAGACCCAGTACTTC,CASSLTGQGETQYF
TRBV12-3/TRBV12-4,-,-,TRBJ2-2,TGTGCCAGCACAATAGGCTGGGGTTCGAACACCGGGGAGCTGTTTTTT,CASTIGWGSNTGELFF
TRBV6-5,TRBD2,many,TRBJ2-1,TGTGCCACCGGGACTACATTGGCAAATGAGCAGTTCTTC,CATGTTLANEQFF
TRBV7-2,-,many,TRBJ2-1,TGTGCCAGCAGCTTAGTAGGGACTGGGACCTACAATGAGCAGTTCTTC,CASSLVGTGTYNEQFF
TRBV24-1,-,many,TRBJ2-7,TGTGCCACCAGTGCGGGTAGCTCCTACGAGCAGTACTTC,CATSAGSSYEQYF
TRBV6-6,-,many,TRBJ1-4,TGTGCCAGCAGTTACTCGACGGACAGTACGTTGAAAAAACTGTTTTTT,CASSYSTDSTLKKLFF
TRBV18,-,many,TRBJ2-1,TGTGCCAGCTCACCCGCTGGGTTCCTGGGCAATGAGCAGTTCTTC,CASSPAGFLGNEQFF
TRBV21-1,-,many,TRBJ2-1,TGTGCCAGCAGCGCCGGACTAGCCAATTACAATGAGCAGTTCTTC,CASSAGLANYNEQFF
TRBV29-1,-,-,TRBJ2-1,TGCAGCGTCCTCCAACTAGGACGGAGCTCCTACAATGAGCAGTTCTTC,CSVLQLGRSSYNEQFF
TRBV6-2/TRBV6-3,TRBD2,many,TRBJ2-1,TGTGCCACCGGGCTTAGCGGGACGATCCAGTTCTTC,CATGLSGTIQFF
TRBV7-9,TRBD1,many,TRBJ2-3,TGTGCCAGCAGCCAGACAGGGGAGGCAGATACGCAGTATTTT,CASSQTGEADTQYF
TRBV5-5,-,few,TRBJ2-5,TGTGCCAGCAGCGCGGGACGGTACCAAGAGACCCAGTACTTC,CASSAGRYQETQYF
TRBV6-1,-,many,TRBJ2-1,TGTGCCAGCAGTGAACTTTTCGGCTCCTACAATGAGCAGTTCTTC,CASSELFGSYNEQFF
TRBV6-6,TRBD1,many,TRBJ2-7,TGTGCCAGCAGGGTAACCGGGTCCGGGACAGGATACGAGCAGTACTTC,CASRVTGSGTGYEQYF
TRBV12-3/TRBV12-4,-,many,TRBJ2-2,TGTGCCAGCAGCTTCAAGGGTCCCGGGGAGCTGTTTTTT,CASSFKGPGELFF
TRBV20-1,TRBD1,many,TRBJ1-2,TGCAGTGCTAGGGAGGACAGGGGAGGTGCTGGCTACACCTTC,CSAREDRGGAGYTF
TRBV6-5,-,many,TRBJ2-3,TGTGCCAGCAGTTACTCGGGGGAGTTGGCAGATACGCAGTATTTT,CASSYSGELADTQYF
TRBV13,TRBD2,many,TRBJ2-1,TGTGCCAGCGAGTGGACTAGCGGGAATAGCTCCTACAATGAGCAGTTCTTC,CASEWTSGNSSYNEQFF
TRBV3-1,-,few,TRBJ1-2,TGTGCCAGCAGCCAAGTTTCAGGGTCCCCCTATGGCTACACCTTC,CASSQVSGSPYGYTF
TRBV28,TRBD2,-,TRBJ2-1,TGTGCCAGCACCCTAGCGGGATTTGTCAATGAGCAGTTCTTC,CASTLAGFVNEQFF
TRBV7-6,-,-,TRBJ1-4,TGTGCCAGCAGCTTTGGGGGGACTAATGAAAAACTGTTTTTT,CASSFGGTNEKLFF
TRBV6-2/TRBV6-3,-,once,TRBJ2-2,TGTGCCAGCAGTTACTCGACCCGACAGGGAGGCACCGGGGAGCTGTTTTTT,CASSYSTRQGGTGELFF
TRBV7-8,-,many,TRBJ2-5,TGTGCCAGCAGCTCCCCCGCAGAGACCCAGTACTTC,CASSSPAETQYF
TRBV29-1,-,-,TRBJ2-3,TGCAGCGTTGAATTCCAGGGGACAGATACGCAGTATTTT,CSVEFQGTDTQYF
TRBV6-2/TRBV6-3,TRBD2,many,TRBJ2-7,TGTGCCACCGGACTAGCGGGAGCGGTGCAGTACTTC,CATGLAGAVQYF
TRBV2,TRBD1,many,TRBJ2-7,TGTGCCAGCAGTGAACACAGGGGAACGGGCGAGCAGTACTTC,CASSEHRGTGEQYF
TRBV3-1,TRBD2,-,TRBJ2-5,TGTGCCAGCAGCCAAGCGGGGACTAGCGGACAAGAGACCCAGTACTTC,CASSQAGTSGQETQYF
TRBV25-1,-,-,TRBJ2-7,TGTGCCAGCAGTGAACAGGCTTCACTCCAACAGGGAAACTCCTACGAGCAGTACTTC,CASSEQASLQQGNSYEQYF
TRBV30,-,few,TRBJ2-1,TGTGCCTGGACTTGGAGCGGGTACAATGAGCAGTTCTTC,CAWTWSGYNEQFF
TRBV7-2,-,-,TRBJ1-2,TGTGCCAGCACCTTGACCACTAGCAATGGCTACACCTTC,CASTLTTSNGYTF
TRBV6-1,TRBD2,many,TRBJ2-3,TGTGCCAGCAGTGGGCCAGCCGGCGGGAGGGGCACAGATACGCAGTATTTT,CASSGPAGGRGTDTQYF
TRBV25-1,-,-,TRBJ2-2,TGTGCCAGCCAGGGACGGACGAACACCGGGGAGCTGTTTTTT,CASQGRTNTGELFF
TRBV11-2,TRBD1,medium-sized,TRBJ1-4,TGTGCCAGCAGCTCTTACCCACTTAGAGGGGGCGCGATGGGGAAACTGTTTTTT,CASSSYPLRGGAMGKLFF
TRBV29-1,TRBD1,few,TRBJ2-1,TGCAGCCCACTGACGGAGGGGACAGGGGGGTACGATGAGCAGTTCTTC,CSPLTEGTGGYDEQFF
TRBV2,TRBD2,-,TRBJ2-1,TGTGCCAGTGTCTGGCGGGAGGGCAACAATGAGCAGTTCTTC,CASVWREGNNEQFF
TRBV29-1,-,once,TRBJ2-3,TGCAGCGTTGCAGGACAGAGACTTTTAGATACGCAGTATTTT,CSVAGQRLLDTQYF
TRBV30,TRBD2,many,TRBJ2-1,TGTGCCTGGAGTCCGCAATATAGCGGGTACGGCAATGAGCAGTTCTTC,CAWSPQYSGYGNEQFF
TRBV21-1,-,few,TRBJ2-1,TGTGCCAGCAGCAAAGTTCGAGGGTCCTACAATGAGCAGTTCTTC,CASSKVRGSYNEQFF